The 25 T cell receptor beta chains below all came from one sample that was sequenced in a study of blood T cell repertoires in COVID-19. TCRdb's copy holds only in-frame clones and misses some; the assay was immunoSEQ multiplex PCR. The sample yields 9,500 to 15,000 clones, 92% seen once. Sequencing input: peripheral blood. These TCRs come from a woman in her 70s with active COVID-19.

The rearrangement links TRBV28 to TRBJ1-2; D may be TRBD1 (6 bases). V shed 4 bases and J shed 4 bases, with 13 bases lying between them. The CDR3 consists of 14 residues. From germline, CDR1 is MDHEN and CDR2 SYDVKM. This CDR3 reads CASSSSGTPYGYTF. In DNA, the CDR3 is TGTGCCAGCAGTTCTTCCGGGACACCCTATGGCTACACCTTC.

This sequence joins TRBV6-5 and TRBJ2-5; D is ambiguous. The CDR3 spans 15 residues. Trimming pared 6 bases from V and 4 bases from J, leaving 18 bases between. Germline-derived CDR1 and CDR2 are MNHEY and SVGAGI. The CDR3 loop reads CASSRRPSVRETQYF. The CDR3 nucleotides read TGTGCCAGCAGCCGCCGCCCATCCGTGAGAGAGACCCAGTACTTC.

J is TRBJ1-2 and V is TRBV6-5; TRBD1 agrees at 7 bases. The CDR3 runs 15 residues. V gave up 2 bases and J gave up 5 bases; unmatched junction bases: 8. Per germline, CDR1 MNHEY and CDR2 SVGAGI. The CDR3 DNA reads TGTGCCAGCAGTTACCTCCGGGACAGCCCTTATGGCTACACCTTC. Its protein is CASSYLRDSPYGYTF.

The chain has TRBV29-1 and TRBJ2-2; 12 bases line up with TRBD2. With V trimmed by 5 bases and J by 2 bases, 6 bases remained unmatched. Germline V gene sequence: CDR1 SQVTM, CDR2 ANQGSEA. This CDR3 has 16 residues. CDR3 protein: CSVRGLAGKNTGELFF. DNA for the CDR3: TGCAGCGTTCGTGGACTAGCGGGAAAAAACACCGGGGAGCTGTTTTTT.

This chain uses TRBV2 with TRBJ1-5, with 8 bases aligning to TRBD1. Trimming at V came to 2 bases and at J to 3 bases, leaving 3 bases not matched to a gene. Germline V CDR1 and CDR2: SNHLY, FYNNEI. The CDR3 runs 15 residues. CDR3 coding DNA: TGTGCCAGCAGTGAAACAGGGGGAACCAATCAGCCCCAGCATTTT. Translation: CASSETGGTNQPQHF. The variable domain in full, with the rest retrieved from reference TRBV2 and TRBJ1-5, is EPEVTQTPSHQVTQMGQEVILRCVPISNHLYFYWYRQILGQKVEFLVSFYNNEISEKSEIFDDQFSVERPDGSNFTLKIRSTKLEDSAMYFCASSETGGTNQPQHFGDGTRLSIL.

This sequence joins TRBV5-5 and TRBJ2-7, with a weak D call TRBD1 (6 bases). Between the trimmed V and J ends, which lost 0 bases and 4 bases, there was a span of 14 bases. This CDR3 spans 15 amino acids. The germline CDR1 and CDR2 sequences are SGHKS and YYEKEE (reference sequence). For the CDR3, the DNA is TGTGCCAGCAGCTTGGCACCAGGACAGACATACGAGCAGTACTTC. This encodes CASSLAPGQTYEQYF.

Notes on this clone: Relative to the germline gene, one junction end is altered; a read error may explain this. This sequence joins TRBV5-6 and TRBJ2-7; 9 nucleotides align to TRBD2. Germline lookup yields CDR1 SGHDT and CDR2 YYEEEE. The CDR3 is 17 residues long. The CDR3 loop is CASSLALASGISHEQYF. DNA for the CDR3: TGTGCCAGCAGCTTGGCTTTGGCTAGCGGGATCTCCCACGAGCAGTACTTC.

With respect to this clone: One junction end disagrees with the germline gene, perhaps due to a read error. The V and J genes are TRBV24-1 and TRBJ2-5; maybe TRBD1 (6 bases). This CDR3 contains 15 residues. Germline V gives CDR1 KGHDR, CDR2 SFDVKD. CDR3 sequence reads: CATSDLRQDQETQYF. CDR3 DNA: TGTGCCACCAGCGATTTGCGACAGGACCAAGAGACCCAGTACTTC.

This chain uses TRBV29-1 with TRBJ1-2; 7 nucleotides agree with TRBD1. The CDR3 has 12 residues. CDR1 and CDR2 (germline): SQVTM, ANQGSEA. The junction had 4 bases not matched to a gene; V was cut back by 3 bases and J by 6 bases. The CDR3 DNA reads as TGCAGCGTTGATAACAGGGGTGATGGCTACACCTTC. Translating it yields CSVDNRGDGYTF.

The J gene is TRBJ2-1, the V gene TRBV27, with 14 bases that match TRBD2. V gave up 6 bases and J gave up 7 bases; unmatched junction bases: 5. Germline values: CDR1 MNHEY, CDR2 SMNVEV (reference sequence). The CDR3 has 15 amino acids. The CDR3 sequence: CASSPGTSGSNEQFF. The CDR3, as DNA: TGTGCCAGCAGCCCAGGGACTAGCGGGAGTAATGAGCAGTTCTTC.

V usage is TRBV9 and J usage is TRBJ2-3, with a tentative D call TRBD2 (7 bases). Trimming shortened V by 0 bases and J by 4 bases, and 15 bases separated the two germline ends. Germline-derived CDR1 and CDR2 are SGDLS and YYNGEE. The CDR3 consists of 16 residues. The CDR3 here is CASSVAEGGVADTQYF. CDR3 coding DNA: TGTGCCAGCAGCGTAGCTGAGGGGGGGGTCGCAGATACGCAGTATTTT. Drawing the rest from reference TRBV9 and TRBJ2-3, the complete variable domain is DSGVTQTPKHLITATGQRVTLRCSPRSGDLSVYWYQQSLDQGLQFLIQYYNGEERAKGNILERFSAQQFPDLHSELNLSSLELGDSALYFCASSVAEGGVADTQYFGPGTRLTVL.

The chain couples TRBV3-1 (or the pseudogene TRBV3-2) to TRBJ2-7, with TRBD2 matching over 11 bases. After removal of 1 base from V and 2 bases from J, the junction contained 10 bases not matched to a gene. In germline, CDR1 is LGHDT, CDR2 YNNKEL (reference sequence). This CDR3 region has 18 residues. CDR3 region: CASSQGEGLLAGAYEQYF. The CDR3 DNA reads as TGTGCCAGCAGCCAAGGCGAGGGCCTACTAGCGGGAGCCTACGAGCAGTACTTC.

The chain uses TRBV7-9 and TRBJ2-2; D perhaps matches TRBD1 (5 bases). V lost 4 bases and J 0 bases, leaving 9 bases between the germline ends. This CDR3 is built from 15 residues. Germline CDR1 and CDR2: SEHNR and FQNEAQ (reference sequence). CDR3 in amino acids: CASSSWTPNTGELFF. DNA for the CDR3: TGTGCCAGCAGCTCCTGGACACCGAACACCGGGGAGCTGTTTTTT.

This CDR3 is CASSPAGVRAKNIQYF. CDR3 bases: TGTGCCAGCAGTCCGGCAGGGGTTAGGGCCAAAAACATTCAGTACTTC. The chain couples TRBV28 to TRBJ2-4; tentative D call: TRBD1 (6 bases). Between the trimmed V and J ends, which lost 5 bases and 1 base, there was a span of 15 bases. The CDR3 has 16 amino acids. Germline CDR1 MDHEN, CDR2 SYDVKM.

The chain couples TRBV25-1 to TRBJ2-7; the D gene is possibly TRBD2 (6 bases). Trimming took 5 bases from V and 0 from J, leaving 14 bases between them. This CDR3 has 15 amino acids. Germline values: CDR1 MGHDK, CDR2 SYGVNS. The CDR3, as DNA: TGTGCCAGCAGTCCCCCCGGGACTTTCTCCTACGAGCAGTACTTC. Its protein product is CASSPPGTFSYEQYF.

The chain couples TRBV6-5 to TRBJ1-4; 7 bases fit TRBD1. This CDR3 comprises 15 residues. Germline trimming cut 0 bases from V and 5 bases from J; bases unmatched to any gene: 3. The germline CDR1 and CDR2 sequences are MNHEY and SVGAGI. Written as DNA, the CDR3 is TGTGCCAGCAGTTACTCCCTACAGGGGAATGAAAAACTGTTTTTT. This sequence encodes CASSYSLQGNEKLFF.

CDR3 DNA: TGTGCCAGCAGCACCGGGACTAGCGAAAACCAAGAGACCCAGTACTTC. Its protein product is CASSTGTSENQETQYF. This chain joins TRBV21-1 and TRBJ2-5; the tabulated D call, TRBD2, remains unverified against the DNA. TRBV21-1 is a documented pseudogene. The CDR3 loop spans 16 amino acids.

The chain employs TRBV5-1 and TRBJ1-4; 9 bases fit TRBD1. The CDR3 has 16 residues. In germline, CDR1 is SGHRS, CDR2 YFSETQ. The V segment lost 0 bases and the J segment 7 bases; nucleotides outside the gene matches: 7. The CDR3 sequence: CASSLASGQGGEKLFF. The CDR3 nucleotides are TGCGCCAGCAGCTTGGCCTCGGGACAGGGTGGTGAAAAACTGTTTTTT.

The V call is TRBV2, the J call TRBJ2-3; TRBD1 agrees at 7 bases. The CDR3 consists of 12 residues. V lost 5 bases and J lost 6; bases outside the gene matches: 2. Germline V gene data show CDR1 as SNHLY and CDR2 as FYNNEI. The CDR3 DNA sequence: TGTGCCAGCAGTTACAGGGGTGATACGCAGTATTTT. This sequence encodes CASSYRGDTQYF.

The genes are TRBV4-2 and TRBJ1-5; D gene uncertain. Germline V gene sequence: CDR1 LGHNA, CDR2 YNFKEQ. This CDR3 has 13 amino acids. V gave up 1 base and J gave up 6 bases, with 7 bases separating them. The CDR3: CASSQVTGQPQHF. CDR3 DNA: TGTGCCAGCAGCCAAGTTACGGGTCAGCCCCAGCATTTT.

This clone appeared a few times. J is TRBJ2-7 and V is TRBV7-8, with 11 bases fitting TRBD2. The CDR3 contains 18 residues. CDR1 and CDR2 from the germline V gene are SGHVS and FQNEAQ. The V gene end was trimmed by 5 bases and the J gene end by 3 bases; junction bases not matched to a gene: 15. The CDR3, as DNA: TGTGCCAGCAGCCCGGGACTAGCGGAGCGGGTAGGAATCTACGAGCAGTACTTC. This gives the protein CASSPGLAERVGIYEQYF. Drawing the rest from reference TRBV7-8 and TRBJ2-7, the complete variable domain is GAGVSQSPRYKVAKRGQDVALRCDPISGHVSLFWYQQALGQGPEFLTYFQNEAQLDKSGLPSDRFFAERPEGSVSTLKIQRTQQEDSAVYLCASSPGLAERVGIYEQYFGPGTRLTVT.

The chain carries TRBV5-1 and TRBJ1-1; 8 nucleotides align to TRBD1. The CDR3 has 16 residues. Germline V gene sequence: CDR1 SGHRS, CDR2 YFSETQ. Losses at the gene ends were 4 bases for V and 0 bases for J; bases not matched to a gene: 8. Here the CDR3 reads CASSPGTGIMNTEAFF. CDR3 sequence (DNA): TGCGCCAGCAGCCCCGGGACAGGAATTATGAACACTGAAGCTTTCTTT.

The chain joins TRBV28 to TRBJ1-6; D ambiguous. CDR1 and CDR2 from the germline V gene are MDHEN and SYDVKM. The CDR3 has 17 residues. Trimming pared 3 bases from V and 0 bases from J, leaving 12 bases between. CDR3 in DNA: TGTGCCAGCAGTTTTTTGGCCGCCAGCTCCTATAATTCACCCCTCCACTTT. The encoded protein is CASSFLAASSYNSPLHF.

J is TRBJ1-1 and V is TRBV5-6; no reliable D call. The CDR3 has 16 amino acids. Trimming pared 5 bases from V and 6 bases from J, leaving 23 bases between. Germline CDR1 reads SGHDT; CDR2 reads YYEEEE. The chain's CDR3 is CASSFTTGSRYAEAFF. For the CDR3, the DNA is TGTGCCAGCAGTTTTACGACGGGAAGTAGGTACGCTGAAGCTTTCTTT.

Here the CDR3 DNA reads TGTGCCAGCAGCTACCTGGCAGGGAAGGAGACCCAGTACTTC. Translation: CASSYLAGKETQYF. The rearrangement uses TRBV7-9 and TRBJ2-5; D might be TRBD1 (5 bases). The length of the CDR3 is 14 residues. Per germline, CDR1 SEHNR and CDR2 FQNEAQ (reference sequence). The V and J ends lost 4 bases and 5 bases respectively, with 14 bases between them. Variable domain in full (rest from reference TRBV7-9 and TRBJ2-5): DTGVSQNPRHKITKRGQNVTFRCDPISEHNRLYWYRQTLGQGPEFLTYFQNEAQLEKSRLLSDRFSAERPKGSFSTLEIQRTEQGDSAMYLCASSYLAGKETQYFGPGTRLLVL.